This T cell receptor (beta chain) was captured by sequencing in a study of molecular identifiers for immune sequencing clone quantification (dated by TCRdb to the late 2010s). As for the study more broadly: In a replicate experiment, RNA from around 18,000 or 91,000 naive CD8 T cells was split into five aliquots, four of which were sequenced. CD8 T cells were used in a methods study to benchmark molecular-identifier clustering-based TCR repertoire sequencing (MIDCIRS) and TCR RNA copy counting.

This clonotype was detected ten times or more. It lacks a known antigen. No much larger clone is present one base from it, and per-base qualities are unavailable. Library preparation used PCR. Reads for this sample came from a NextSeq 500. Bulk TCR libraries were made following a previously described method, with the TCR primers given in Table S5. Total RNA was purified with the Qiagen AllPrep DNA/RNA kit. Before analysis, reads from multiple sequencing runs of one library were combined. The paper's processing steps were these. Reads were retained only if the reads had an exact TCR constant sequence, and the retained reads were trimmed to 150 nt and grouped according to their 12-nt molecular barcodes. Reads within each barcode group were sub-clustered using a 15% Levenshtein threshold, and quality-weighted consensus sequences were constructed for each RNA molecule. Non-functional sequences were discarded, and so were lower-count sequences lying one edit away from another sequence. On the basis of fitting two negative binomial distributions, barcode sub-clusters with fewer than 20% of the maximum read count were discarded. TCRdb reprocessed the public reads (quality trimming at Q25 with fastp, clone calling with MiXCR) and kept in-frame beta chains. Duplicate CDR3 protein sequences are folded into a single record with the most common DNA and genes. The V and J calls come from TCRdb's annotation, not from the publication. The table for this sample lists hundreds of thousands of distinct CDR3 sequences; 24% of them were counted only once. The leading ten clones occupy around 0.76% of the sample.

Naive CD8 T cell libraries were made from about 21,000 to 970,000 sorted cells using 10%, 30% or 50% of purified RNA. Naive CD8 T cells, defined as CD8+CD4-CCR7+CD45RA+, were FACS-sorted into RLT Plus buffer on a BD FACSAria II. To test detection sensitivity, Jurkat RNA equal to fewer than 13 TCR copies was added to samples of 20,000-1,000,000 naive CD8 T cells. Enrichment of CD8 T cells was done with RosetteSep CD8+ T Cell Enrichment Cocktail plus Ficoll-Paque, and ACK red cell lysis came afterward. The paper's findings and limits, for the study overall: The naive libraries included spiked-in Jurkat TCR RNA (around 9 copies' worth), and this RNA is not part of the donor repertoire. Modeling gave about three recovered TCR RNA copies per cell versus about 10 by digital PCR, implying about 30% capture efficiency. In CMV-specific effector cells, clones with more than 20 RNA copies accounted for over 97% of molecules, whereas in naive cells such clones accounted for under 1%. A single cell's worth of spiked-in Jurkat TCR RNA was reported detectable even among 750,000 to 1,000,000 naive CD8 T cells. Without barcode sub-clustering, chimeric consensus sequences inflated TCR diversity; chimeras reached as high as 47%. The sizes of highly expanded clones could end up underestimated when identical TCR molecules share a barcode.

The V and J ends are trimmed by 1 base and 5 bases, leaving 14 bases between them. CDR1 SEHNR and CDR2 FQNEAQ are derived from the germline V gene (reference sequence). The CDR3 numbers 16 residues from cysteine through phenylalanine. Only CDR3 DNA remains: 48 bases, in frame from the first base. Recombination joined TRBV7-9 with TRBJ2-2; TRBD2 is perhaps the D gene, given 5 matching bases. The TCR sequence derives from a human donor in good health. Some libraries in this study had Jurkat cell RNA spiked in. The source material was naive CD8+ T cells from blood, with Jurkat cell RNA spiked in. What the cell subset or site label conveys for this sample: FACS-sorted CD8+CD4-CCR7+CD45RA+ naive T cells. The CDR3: CASSLDRRAGTGELFF. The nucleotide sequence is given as TGTGCCAGCAGCTTAGATCGGCGGGCCGGTACCGGGGAGCTGTTTTTT.